Listed below are T cell receptor beta chains from one sample, sequenced in a study of OX40 agonist ivuxolimab in advanced cancers. Sequencing used immunoSEQ multiplex PCR; TCRdb keeps in-frame clones, though not all of them. The sample has around 15,000 clones, just under 80% seen once. Sequencing was performed on CD4+ or CD8+ T cells sorted from blood, taken in a trial of the OX40 agonist ivuxolimab. Every receptor here comes from an adult with an advanced solid tumor such as melanoma, head and neck, liver or kidney cancer. Each CDR3 is given without its conserved first and last residue. Fields, in order: CDR3 protein, J gene, V gene.

CDR3 protein: ASSLTGASGRALGDTQY
J gene: TRBJ2-3
V gene: TRBV7-3

CDR3 protein: ASRPGQGANEQF
J gene: TRBJ2-1
V gene: TRBV7-9

CDR3 protein: ASSFGQGKDGYT
J gene: TRBJ1-2
V gene: TRBV7-9

CDR3 protein: ASSLSGAVETQY
J gene: TRBJ2-5
V gene: TRBV7-9

CDR3 protein: ASSSSGQIRDTQY
J gene: TRBJ2-3
V gene: TRBV7-8

CDR3 protein: ASSWGSDNQPQH
J gene: TRBJ1-5
V gene: TRBV27

CDR3 protein: ASSLGGGIQETQY
J gene: TRBJ2-5
V gene: TRBV27

CDR3 protein: ASSLQGFLGYEQY
J gene: TRBJ2-7
V gene: TRBV27

CDR3 protein: ATRGQGAYIQY
J gene: TRBJ2-4
V gene: TRBV6-1

CDR3 protein: ASSLIGLTRSDTQY
J gene: TRBJ2-3
V gene: TRBV7-9

CDR3 protein: ASSLGTPTDEQY
J gene: TRBJ2-7
V gene: TRBV6-5

CDR3 protein: ASSLLEDAEAF
J gene: TRBJ1-1
V gene: TRBV5-1

CDR3 protein: ASSLRAGQEKLF
J gene: TRBJ1-4
V gene: TRBV27

CDR3 protein: ASSLDRNEQY
J gene: TRBJ2-7
V gene: TRBV11-2

CDR3 protein: ASSLEGLAGGPTDTQY
J gene: TRBJ2-3
V gene: TRBV5-1

CDR3 protein: SVGTGGTEAF
J gene: TRBJ1-1
V gene: TRBV29-1

CDR3 protein: ASSPGPGGSNQPQH
J gene: TRBJ1-5
V gene: TRBV27

CDR3 protein: ASSLVSGDSRSYEQY
J gene: TRBJ2-7
V gene: TRBV11-3

CDR3 protein: ASSIGQHYGYT
J gene: TRBJ1-2
V gene: TRBV14

CDR3 protein: ASSVGIGNQPQH
J gene: TRBJ1-5
V gene: TRBV10-2

CDR3 protein: ASSPLAGPGTEAF
J gene: TRBJ1-1
V gene: TRBV9

CDR3 protein: ASSPGLAGATGSTDTQY
J gene: TRBJ2-3
V gene: TRBV5-6